This entry is about one TCR beta chain. What it binds is unknown. The CDR3 is 18 residues long. Germline V lookup: CDR1 SGDLS, CDR2 YYNGEE. Trimming cost V 3 bases and J 8 bases, with 29 bases left between them. These data come from a study of shared clonotypes between healthy human individuals. General study results and limits: The generation probabilities recorded for non-shared clonotypes fell below those of clonotypes shared by all four donors. Larger estimated richness was generally seen in naive subsets than in memory subsets. Sampling used blood alone; tissue repertoires probably differ. With a few donors compared, 4.5% to 6.5% of naive CD4 clonotypes were shared.

The table came from immunoSEQ multiplex PCR; TCRdb's copy has only in-frame clones and leaves some out. Here the sample spans about 750,000 clones, more than 85% being singletons. Cells designated naive CD8 were CD45RO-negative and were positively selected for CCR7, with terminally differentiated effector memory CD45RA+ cells excluded. J is TRBJ1-2 and V is TRBV9, with D uncertain. This receptor was obtained from a man aged 30-40 years in good health. The material sequenced was naive CD8+ T cells sorted from blood. The CDR3: CASSAPRELRTVSEGYTF. CDR3 DNA: TGTGCCAGCAGCGCCCCCCGGGAGCTCCGGACTGTTTCGGAAGGCTACACCTTC.